This T cell receptor (beta chain) was sequenced for a study of shared T cell receptors in the human thymus. Repertoires were generated with immunoSEQ multiplex PCR, while TCRdb's copy carries only in-frame clones and drops some. Seen here are over 450,000 clones, around 78% observed once, and the top ten hold about 0.012%. The CDR3 length is 15 residues. The germline V gene has CDR1 SQVTM and CDR2 ANQGSEA. V lost 6 bases, J lost 4 bases, and 22 bases lay in between. This sample was also put to use in a study of human thymus T cells. As reported in that work: Thymic tissue was derived from resections collected during corrective heart surgery. Usage of V and J genes appeared biased in thymic and blood repertoires. Highly overlapping thymic repertoires among unrelated individuals were reported in related research.

Sequencing was performed on thymocytes. This clonotype was obtained from a boy under three years old with a congenital heart defect. The rearrangement joins TRBV29-1 to TRBJ2-7, with D tentatively TRBD2 (6 bases). The CDR3 reads CSVGNLASTGYEQYF. CDR3 in DNA: TGCAGCGTCGGTAACCTAGCGTCAACCGGATACGAGCAGTACTTC.